A selection of T cell receptor beta chains follows, all from one sample in a study of CD8+CD57+ T cells in acquired aplastic anemia. MiXCR, run by TCRdb on the reads, gives a single entry per CDR3 protein. The sample records about 220,000 distinct CDR3 sequences, almost 35% being singletons. Sequencing was carried out using sorted CD4+, CD8+, or CD8+CD57+ T cells (not recorded which) from PBMCs. These receptors all come from a human donor in good health, serving as a control. The CDR3 runs from the conserved cysteine through the conserved F or W. Clone size is stated in some rows and not others, as once, few, many or a class when expanded.

>TRBV5-4|few
CASSLGSQIGELFF
>TRBV12-3/TRBV12-4|-
CASSPGQGFFSTEAFF
>TRBV10-3|many
CAISESLIGAETQYF
>TRBV5-6|once
CASSSLGGADEKLFF
>TRBV7-3|many
CACLRGSSDNEQFF
>TRBV9|many
CASSVDWYGGTQYF
>TRBV19|-
CASSGSGIPQEQYF
>TRBV5-1|many
CASSLKGIRYGYTF
>TRBV2|many
CASRGTSGSEQYF
>TRBV15|many
CATSRSGTDYNEQFF
>TRBV24-1|many
CATSDRRGVVNTQYF
>TRBV2|many
CASSRGTGRDSPLHF
>TRBV11-1|-
CASSLIGSMSTEAFF
>TRBV10-2|many
CASSEGTGIRFTDTQYF
>TRBV11-2|-
CASSPRFIGGTGNSPLHF
>TRBV19|-
CASTAQGPGANVLTF
>TRBV7-2|many
CASSRQEIYGYTF
>TRBV9|many
CASSVGLGTDTQYF
>TRBV9|-
CASSVGTGVVETQYF
>TRBV6-1|few
CASSDPGGGVETQYF
>TRBV12-3/TRBV12-4|-
CASSSILEDRGISPLHF
>TRBV5-8|many
CASSHGQGSSYEQYF
>TRBV7-8|many
CASSLATGSYEQYF
>TRBV5-1|few
CASSRDGTGNTEAFF
>TRBV14|many
CASSPQGETQYF
>TRBV29-1|few
CSVGHPGVDYGYTF
>TRBV4-2|-
CASSRNSGGLTDTQYF
>TRBV3-1|-
CASSQDVGAGGYTF
>TRBV19|many
CASSITGNTIYF
>TRBV2|many
CASRELAGGQELFF
>TRBV5-1|many
CASGSTGGIYGYTF
>TRBV19|many
CASSTADKTTQYF
>TRBV29-1|-
CSVGRMNTEAFF
>TRBV12-3/TRBV12-4|-
CASSLLAGATDTQYF
>TRBV20-1|many
CSATASTGKDQPQHF
>TRBV20-1|-
CTARDSPYNEQFF
>TRBV20-1|-
CSASARVLLADTEAFF
>TRBV12-3/TRBV12-4|many
CASSRQENTEAFF
>TRBV4-1|many
CASSLRLGQGAETQYF
>TRBV25-1|-
CASSAGLAGVSYEQYF
>TRBV20-1|many
CSAREGGTDTQYF
>TRBV6-1|-
CASRLFGQGNYGYTF
>TRBV2|-
CASTRGPSQHF
>TRBV7-9|many
CASSARLAGSEQYF
>TRBV28|many
CASSPPPDGPYEQYF
>TRBV6-5|-
CASSYGQGGDEQYF
>TRBV7-9|many
CASSLTPGASEKLFF
>TRBV7-6|many
CASSLLHGYTF
>TRBV4-3|few
CASSQEAGSYEQYF
>TRBV25-1|-
CASTVDNYEQYF
>TRBV11-2|few
CASSRIGVSYEQYF
>TRBV10-3|-
CASTPGPDGYTF
>TRBV10-1|few
CASRQGATPDMQYF
>TRBV11-3|-
CASSLTTGKNTEAFF